The next 27 T cell receptor beta chains were all read from a single sample in a study of T cell changes during pregnancy in multiple sclerosis. The table came from immunoSEQ multiplex PCR; TCRdb's copy has only in-frame clones and leaves some out. The data show some 90,000 clones, 92% seen once. The specimen comprised peripheral blood, sampled in the first trimester of pregnancy. The source is a female donor with multiple sclerosis, enrolled in a pregnancy study.

The chain carries TRBV18 and TRBJ2-3; 8 positions agree with TRBD1. The trim removed 4 bases at V and 1 base at J, leaving 1 base unmatched. CDR3 length: 14 residues. Germline CDR1 reads KGHSH; CDR2 reads LQKENI. DNA of the CDR3: TGTGCCAGCTCACAGACAGGGGGCACAGATACGCAGTATTTT. Translating it yields CASSQTGGTDTQYF. Full variable domain (remainder filled in from reference TRBV18 and TRBJ2-3): NAGVMQNPRHLVRRRGQEARLRCSPMKGHSHVYWYRQLPEEGLKFMVYLQKENIIDESGMPKERFSAEFPKEGPSILRIQQVVRGDSAAYFCASSQTGGTDTQYFGPGTRLTVL.

The chain uses TRBV5-6 and TRBJ2-1, with 7 bases that match TRBD1. Germline-derived CDR1 and CDR2 are SGHDT and YYEEEE. This CDR3 spans 16 amino acids. The V and J ends lost 4 bases and 7 bases, in that order; junction bases with no gene match: 14. DNA of the CDR3: TGTGCCAGCAGCCAAAAGACAGGGTTCGCTATGAATGAGCAGTTCTTC. It codes for CASSQKTGFAMNEQFF. Based on the CDR3 plus reference TRBV5-6 and TRBJ2-1, the full variable domain is DAGVTQSPTHLIKTRGQQVTLRCSPKSGHDTVSWYQQALGQGPQFIFQYYEEEERQRGNFPDRFSGHQFPNYSSELNVNALLLGDSALYLCASSQKTGFAMNEQFFGPGTRLTVL.

CDR3 nucleotide sequence: TGTGCCAGCAGCCCGGGAATCGGACAGGGAACCGAGCAGTACTTC. Protein sequence: CASSPGIGQGTEQYF. The chain employs TRBV5-5 and TRBJ2-7; 8 bases fit TRBD1. CDR3 length equals 15 residues. The V segment lost 4 bases and the J segment 6 bases; nucleotides outside the gene matches: 12. CDR1 SGHKS and CDR2 YYEKEE come from the germline V gene (reference sequence).

CDR3 sequence (DNA): TGTGCCAGTAGTATTAATAGGGACAGTCAGCCCCAGCATTTT. Translated, it gives CASSINRDSQPQHF. The chain couples TRBV19 to TRBJ1-5; 7 bases are a match to TRBD1. Germline V gene lookup returns CDR1 LNHDA and CDR2 SQIVND (reference sequence). The junction had 5 bases not matched to a gene; V was cut back by 3 bases and J by 6 bases. This CDR3 contains 14 residues.

The chain recombines TRBV4-1 with TRBJ1-1; no definite D call. Per germline, CDR1 MGHRA and CDR2 YSYEKL. Trimming left V 0 bases short and J 0 bases short, with 11 bases between. The CDR3 is 16 amino acids. CDR3 amino acids: CASSQDGNNMNTEAFF. CDR3 in DNA: TGCGCCAGCAGCCAAGACGGGAACAACATGAACACTGAAGCTTTCTTT.

The chain's CDR3 is CASSLWDSRDYGYTF. The CDR3 bases are TGTGCCAGCAGTTTATGGGACAGCCGCGACTATGGCTACACCTTC. V usage is TRBV28 and J usage is TRBJ1-2, with D perhaps matching TRBD1 (6 bases). CDR1 is MDHEN, CDR2 SYDVKM, per germline. The length of the CDR3 is 15 residues. V gave up 0 bases and J gave up 3 bases, with 11 bases separating them.

The chain joins TRBV4-2 to TRBJ2-7, with a possible D match to TRBD2 (6 bases). Germline V gene data show CDR1 as LGHNA and CDR2 as YNFKEQ. The CDR3 has 14 residues. Trimming took 4 bases from V and 5 from J, leaving 15 bases between them. The CDR3 DNA is TGTGCCAGCAGCCCGACTTCGGGGGACCACGAGCAGTACTTC. Translating it yields CASSPTSGDHEQYF.

The J gene is TRBJ2-1, the V gene TRBV5-1, with 11 bases that match TRBD2. The CDR3 sequence is 14 residues long. The J segment lost 14 bases and the V segment lost 5 bases, leaving 12 bases of the junction unmatched. Per germline, CDR1 SGHRS and CDR2 YFSETQ. CDR3 sequence (DNA): TGCGCCAGCAGACTATCCGGGACTAGCGGAGGGAAGTTCTTC. The encoded protein is CASRLSGTSGGKFF.

In this sample, this clone turned up once. The chain joins TRBV7-8 to TRBJ1-1; D perhaps matches TRBD1 (5 bases). Trimming took off 10 bases at V and 2 bases at J, with 14 bases between the two ends. Germline lookup yields CDR1 SGHVS and CDR2 FQNEAQ. This CDR3 has 13 residues. The CDR3 loop reads CATVPQGNTEAFF. CDR3 coding DNA: TGTGCCACAGTACCCCAGGGAAACACTGAAGCTTTCTTT.

This clone was counted a single time. The chain has TRBV5-4 and TRBJ1-3; weak D call: TRBD1 (6 bases). Germline assignment: CDR1 SGHNT and CDR2 YYREEE (reference sequence). Trimming shortened V by 0 bases and J by 2 bases, and 9 bases separated the two germline ends. The CDR3 runs to 15 residues. The DNA of the CDR3 is TGTGCCAGCAGCTTGGGACAGGCACCTGGAAACACCATATATTTT. Translating it yields CASSLGQAPGNTIYF.

This rearrangement joins TRBV28 to TRBJ1-5; D gene ambiguous. There are 14 residues in the CDR3. Germline V CDR1 and CDR2: MDHEN, SYDVKM. With 7 bases removed from V and 1 base from J, the gap between germline ends came to 11 bases. The CDR3 loop reads CASTSGPSNQPQHF. DNA of the CDR3: TGTGCCAGCACCTCTGGCCCCAGCAATCAGCCCCAGCATTTT.

The rearrangement joins TRBV6-5 to TRBJ2-7, with D uncertain. V was cut by 1 base and J by 6 bases, with 4 bases left in between. This CDR3 has 11 amino acids. The germline CDR1 and CDR2 sequences are MNHEY and SVGAGI. The CDR3 spells CASSYYGEQYF. The CDR3, as DNA: TGTGCCAGCAGTTACTACGGCGAGCAGTACTTC.

This chain joins TRBV25-1 and TRBJ2-7; 7 bases fit TRBD2. CDR1 and CDR2 from the germline V gene are MGHDK and SYGVNS. The CDR3 is 15 amino acids. V trimming: 3 bases; J trimming: 1 base; junction bases outside the gene matches: 6. The CDR3 coding sequence is TGTGCCAGCAGTGAGAAAGCGGGATTATCCTACGAGCAGTACTTC. The encoded protein is CASSEKAGLSYEQYF.

The chain employs TRBV2 and TRBJ2-5; TRBD1 aligns across 7 bases. V was clipped by 10 bases and J by 5 bases; unmatched bases: 16. CDR3 size: 15 residues. Germline V gives CDR1 SNHLY, CDR2 FYNNEI. In nucleotides, the CDR3 is TGTGCCATCCCCCTTCGGGGCAGGGGGATGGAGACCCAGTACTTC. This gives the protein CAIPLRGRGMETQYF. Drawing the rest from reference TRBV2 and TRBJ2-5, the complete variable domain is EPEVTQTPSHQVTQMGQEVILRCVPISNHLYFYWYRQILGQKVEFLVSFYNNEISEKSEIFDDQFSVERPDGSNFTLKIRSTKLEDSAMYFCAIPLRGRGMETQYFGPGTRLLVL.

The chain uses TRBV10-2 and TRBJ1-2; D might be TRBD1 (6 bases). V shed 6 bases and J shed 4 bases, with 21 bases lying between them. From germline, CDR1 is WSHSY and CDR2 SAAADI. There are 16 residues in the CDR3. The CDR3 sequence is CASSPGRTVGRYGYTF. The DNA for the CDR3 is TGCGCCAGCAGCCCTGGCCGGACAGTCGGGCGCTATGGCTACACCTTC.

The genes are TRBV4-1 and TRBJ2-7; perhaps TRBD1 as D (6 bases). Germline CDR1 and CDR2: MGHRA and YSYEKL. V gave up 2 bases and J gave up 2 bases, with 13 bases separating them. The CDR3 length is 15 residues. The CDR3 loop is CASSQHQGNTYEQYF. The CDR3 DNA follows: TGCGCCAGCAGCCAACACCAGGGGAACACCTACGAGCAGTACTTC.

The chain combines TRBV27 with TRBJ2-5; D call uncertain. Germline CDR1 is MNHEY and CDR2 is SMNVEV (reference sequence). With 2 bases removed from V and 5 bases from J, the gap between germline ends came to 9 bases. The CDR3 is made up of 13 amino acids. In DNA, the CDR3 is TGTGCCAGCAGTTTAGTCTGGCATGAGACCCAGTACTTC. The encoded protein is CASSLVWHETQYF.

The table lists this clone with a few counts. The chain carries TRBV27 and TRBJ2-7; TRBD2 agrees at 7 bases. V lost 3 bases, J lost 3 bases, and 11 bases stayed unmatched. Germline V lookup: CDR1 MNHEY, CDR2 SMNVEV (reference sequence). This CDR3 region has 16 residues. The CDR3 reads CASSLLADTPLYEQYF. The DNA for the CDR3 is TGTGCCAGCAGTTTGCTAGCGGATACCCCCCTCTACGAGCAGTACTTC.

The chain joins TRBV27 to TRBJ2-7, with a tentative D call TRBD1 (6 bases). The CDR3 spans 13 residues. CDR1 is MNHEY, CDR2 SMNVEV, per germline (reference sequence). V was cut by 2 bases and J by 3 bases, with 8 bases left in between. Here the CDR3 DNA reads TGTGCCAGCAGTTTAGGGGGCGTCTACGAGCAGTACTTC. This gives the protein CASSLGGVYEQYF.

Written as DNA, the CDR3 is TGTGCCATCAAAGAAGGGACAGCGTCTAACTACGAGCAGTACTTC. Protein sequence: CAIKEGTASNYEQYF. The chain carries TRBV27 and TRBJ2-7, with TRBD1 identical over 7 bases. V shed 10 bases, J shed 3 bases, and the junction held 15 bases outside the gene matches. CDR1 is MNHEY, CDR2 SMNVEV, per germline (reference sequence). The CDR3 totals 15 residues.

This rearrangement joins TRBV25-1 to TRBJ2-5; D gene unclear. Germline V lookup: CDR1 MGHDK, CDR2 SYGVNS. This CDR3 region has 13 residues. The germline V and J ends were trimmed by 2 bases and 1 base, with 5 bases remaining between them. This CDR3 is CASSERSQETQYF. The DNA for the CDR3 is TGTGCCAGCAGTGAAAGGAGCCAAGAGACCCAGTACTTC.

The CDR3 nucleotides are TGCAGTGCCTCGCTAGACGGCATTCAGTACTTC. Residues: CSASLDGIQYF. The rearrangement links TRBV20-1 to TRBJ2-4; D uncertain. The V and J ends lost 6 bases and 9 bases respectively, with 12 bases between them. CDR1 and CDR2 (germline): DFQATT, SNEGSKA (reference sequence). This CDR3 is 11 amino acids long.

The rearrangement joins TRBV5-4 to TRBJ2-4, with TRBD2 identical over 9 bases. J lost 0 bases, V lost 9 bases, and 7 bases had no gene match. Per the germline V gene, CDR1 is SGHNT and CDR2 is YYREEE (reference sequence). The CDR3 has 15 amino acids. The CDR3 spells CATSSGTLAKNIQYF. Here the CDR3 DNA reads TGTGCCACCTCTAGCGGGACCCTAGCCAAAAACATTCAGTACTTC.

The chain carries TRBV18 and TRBJ1-4; D unclear. The CDR3 covers 12 residues. Deletions cut 2 bases from V and 7 bases from J, with 5 bases between. Per the germline V gene, CDR1 is KGHSH and CDR2 is LQKENI. In nucleotides, the CDR3 is TGTGCCAGCTCACCATCAGGTGAAAAACTGTTTTTT. Its protein product is CASSPSGEKLFF.

The genes are TRBV11-2 and TRBJ1-1; D is perhaps TRBD1 (5 bases). V was clipped by 5 bases and J by 3 bases, with 19 bases between them. CDR3 length equals 16 residues. In germline, CDR1 is SGHAT, CDR2 FQNNGV. The chain's CDR3 is CASSPFKGPTYTEAFF. For the CDR3, the DNA is TGTGCCAGCAGCCCGTTTAAGGGGCCGACCTACACTGAAGCTTTCTTT.

CDR3 sequence: CATSRRRDTPTPGDGYTF. For the CDR3, the DNA is TGTGCCACCAGCCGACGTCGGGACACACCTACCCCTGGAGATGGCTACACCTTC. The J gene is TRBJ1-2, the V gene TRBV15; D possibly corresponds to TRBD1 (6 bases). Germline CDR1 reads LNHNV; CDR2 reads YYDKDF (reference sequence). Between the trimmed V and J ends, which lost 5 bases and 6 bases, there was a span of 28 bases. CDR3 length equals 18 residues. The full variable domain, rest sourced from reference TRBV15 and TRBJ1-2, is DAMVIQNPRYQVTQFGKPVTLSCSQTLNHNVMYWYQQKSSQAPKLLFHYYDKDFNNEADTPDNFQSRRPNTSFCFLDIRSPGLGDTAMYLCATSRRRDTPTPGDGYTFGSGTRLTVV.

In regard to this clone: Mismatch with germline at one junction end may stem from a read error. The chain uses TRBV30 and TRBJ1-3; possible D gene TRBD1, 6 bases. CDR1 and CDR2 (germline): GTSNPN, SVGIG (reference sequence). The CDR3 consists of 13 residues. The CDR3 DNA is TGTGCCTGGACGACAGGCTCTGGAAACACCACATATTTT. It yields the protein CAWTTGSGNTTYF.